This T cell receptor (beta chain) was retrieved from a study of blood T cell repertoires in COVID-19. Study-wide background: PBMCs, B-cell-depleted T cells, or T cells were the source of the cDNA or gDNA that made up the material.

Germline V gene sequence: CDR1 ENHRY, CDR2 SYGVKD. The CDR3 covers 17 residues. The ends lost 6 bases at V and 0 bases at J; junction bases unmatched: 9. In the authors' workflow: Nucleated cell number was recorded as an estimate derived from reference gene primer amplification. The data were produced by immunoSEQ multiplex PCR, yet TCRdb's version contains in-frame clones alone and is incomplete. V and J calls and clone size are copied from that table; D and trimming were computed from the DNA. The sample lists around 100,000 clones; about 88% were seen once. The specimen was peripheral blood. V usage is TRBV10-3 and J usage is TRBJ2-2, with 8 bases identical to TRBD1. This clonotype originated in a human donor in a cohort sampled during active COVID-19. The CDR3, as DNA: TGTGCCATCAGGGAATCGGGACAGGCTCCGAACACCGGGGAGCTGTTTTTT. Amino acids: CAIRESGQAPNTGELFF.